The entry below describes one TCR beta chain. Its antigen is unidentified. This entry comes from a study of T cell responses to AZD1222 COVID-19 vaccine. The CDR3 has 10 residues. Germline V lookup: CDR1 MDHEN, CDR2 SYDVKM. With 10 bases removed from V and 4 bases from J, the gap between germline ends came to 8 bases. TCRdb keeps only in-frame clones here, not all; method: immunoSEQ multiplex PCR. The sample lists more than 150,000 clones; 85% to 95% were seen once. The study's findings and limits: Among AZD1222 vaccinees, only 5 to 7 were seropositive at baseline.

This chain links TRBV28 with TRBJ2-7; D remains unclear. This TCR came from an adult who received the AZD1222 COVID-19 vaccine. Sequencing was performed on peripheral blood, taken 28 days after the second AZD1222 dose. The CDR3 nucleotides are TGTGCCACCCTCGGGTACGAGCAGTACTTC. This encodes CATLGYEQYF.